A selection of T cell receptor beta chains follows, all from one sample in a study of shared clonotypes between healthy human individuals. Profiled with immunoSEQ multiplex PCR; TCRdb holds only in-frame clones, not every one. The sample lists some 1 million clones; more than 65% were seen once. The sample taken for sequencing was memory CD4+ T cells sorted from blood. The receptors originated from a man between 18 and 35 years old in good health. CDR3s include the opening cysteine and the closing phenylalanine or tryptophan. The D gene is left open where the match is weak. Size tells how often a clone was seen (once, few, many) or the class of an expanded clone, and some rows leave it out.

cdr3_aa | cdr3_nt | j_call | v_call | d_call | clone_size
CASSLSLSGRGNEQFF | TGTGCCAGCAGCTTGTCCCTAAGCGGGAGGGGAAATGAGCAGTTCTTC | TRBJ2-1 | TRBV7-2 | TRBD2 | once
CASSSAGAYEQYF | TGTGCCAGCAGTAGCGCGGGCGCCTACGAGCAGTACTTC | TRBJ2-7 | TRBV25-1 | . | .
CASSLASGSHTGELFF | TGTGCCAGCAGCTTAGCTAGCGGTAGTCACACCGGGGAGCTGTTTTTT | TRBJ2-2 | TRBV7-2 | . | .
CASSLDRVAGGPETQYF | TGTGCCAGCAGCTTGGATCGAGTAGCGGGAGGGCCAGAGACCCAGTACTTC | TRBJ2-5 | TRBV5-4 | TRBD2 | .
CASKLRVLDNSPLHF | TGTGCCAGTAAACTCAGGGTTTTGGATAATTCACCCCTCCACTTT | TRBJ1-6 | TRBV27 | . | .
CASSSRPGSSGNTIYF | TGTGCCAGCAGCTCCAGGCCGGGGAGCTCTGGAAACACCATATATTTT | TRBJ1-3 | TRBV7-2 | . | .
CASSFQYGGANVLTF | TGTGCCAGCAGCTTCCAATATGGTGGGGCCAACGTCCTGACTTTC | TRBJ2-6 | TRBV7-9 | . | .
CASSKTTSGAYNEQFF | TGCGCCAGCAGCAAAACTACTAGCGGGGCTTACAATGAGCAGTTCTTC | TRBJ2-1 | TRBV10-2 | TRBD2 | .
CASSVEGGGNSPLHF | TGTGCCAGCAGCGTAGAGGGAGGGGGGAATTCACCCCTCCACTTT | TRBJ1-6 | TRBV9 | . | .
CASTGPTEAFF | TGTGCCAGCACAGGGCCTACTGAAGCTTTCTTT | TRBJ1-1 | TRBV28 | . | .
CASSPFQETQYF | TGTGCCAGCAGCCCGTTCCAAGAGACCCAGTACTTC | TRBJ2-5 | TRBV7-2 | . | once
CASSVGTVNTEAFF | TGTGCCAGCAGCGTCGGGACAGTGAACACTGAAGCTTTCTTT | TRBJ1-1 | TRBV7-2 | TRBD1 | .
CASSGGNDPSTDTQYF | TGTGCCAGCAGCGGAGGGAATGACCCTAGCACAGATACGCAGTATTTT | TRBJ2-3 | TRBV11-3 | . | .
CASSSGQPLRGQYF | TGTGCCAGCAGCTCGGGACAACCATTGAGGGGGCAGTACTTC | TRBJ2-7 | TRBV7-2 | . | few
CASSPHGTTNTEAFF | TGTGCCAGCAGCCCACACGGGACAACGAACACTGAAGCTTTCTTT | TRBJ1-1 | TRBV7-2 | . | .
CASRYTEGGYTF | TGTGCCAGCAGATACACAGAGGGGGGCTACACCTTC | TRBJ1-2 | TRBV5-6 | . | .
CASSPSGGAWNEQFF | TGTGCCAGCAGCCCTAGCGGGGGGGCCTGGAATGAGCAGTTCTTC | TRBJ2-1 | TRBV7-3 | TRBD2 | .
CASSPREGATNEKLFF | TGTGCCAGCAGCCCCCGAGAGGGTGCAACTAATGAAAAACTGTTTTTT | TRBJ1-4 | TRBV9 | . | few
CASSLLAGENYEQYF | TGTGCCAGCAGCCTACTAGCGGGGGAGAACTACGAGCAGTACTTC | TRBJ2-7 | TRBV5-6 | TRBD2 | .
CSVDGGRVLSNEQFF | TGCAGCGTTGATGGGGGCAGGGTACTCTCCAATGAGCAGTTCTTC | TRBJ2-1 | TRBV29-1 | . | .
CASSSSPGQQETQYF | TGTGCCAGCAGTTCCTCACCCGGACAGCAAGAGACCCAGTACTTC | TRBJ2-5 | TRBV27 | . | many
CASSLEQGATQETQYF | TGCGCCAGCAGCTTGGAACAGGGGGCGACCCAAGAGACCCAGTACTTC | TRBJ2-5 | TRBV5-1 | TRBD1 | .
CASSDLTGRAEQYF | TGTGCCAGCAGTGACCTGACAGGGCGGGCCGAGCAGTACTTC | TRBJ2-7 | TRBV2 | TRBD1 | .
CASSLTPGGETQYF | TGTGCCAGCAGTTTAACCCCAGGGGGGGAGACCCAGTACTTC | TRBJ2-5 | TRBV27 | . | .
CASSEGGSNYGYTF | TGTGCCAGCAGCGAGGGGGGCAGTAACTATGGCTACACCTTC | TRBJ1-2 | TRBV6-1 | . | few
CASSAGLNQPQHF | TGTGCCAGCAGTGCGGGCCTCAATCAGCCCCAGCATTTT | TRBJ1-5 | TRBV25-1 | . | .
CASSFSQGAGEQYF | TGTGCCAGCAGCTTTTCCCAGGGGGCTGGCGAGCAGTACTTC | TRBJ2-7 | TRBV7-2 | TRBD1 | .
CASSRNRDNEQYF | TGTGCCAGCAGCAGGAACAGGGATAACGAGCAGTACTTC | TRBJ2-7 | TRBV13 | . | many
CASSLEGGPHEQYF | TGCGCCAGCAGCTTGGAGGGAGGCCCCCACGAGCAGTACTTC | TRBJ2-7 | TRBV5-1 | . | few
CASSPRLGPANTGELFF | TGTGCCAGCAGCCCCCGGTTGGGCCCCGCGAACACCGGGGAGCTGTTTTTT | TRBJ2-2 | TRBV9 | . | .
CASSLALPGNTEAFF | TGTGCCAGCAGCTTAGCTCTTCCCGGGAACACTGAAGCTTTCTTT | TRBJ1-1 | TRBV7-2 | . | .
CASTPHPGELFF | TGTGCCAGCACCCCACATCCCGGGGAGCTGTTTTTT | TRBJ2-2 | TRBV11-2 | . | .
CASAKHTEAFF | TGTGCCTCGGCGAAGCACACTGAAGCTTTCTTT | TRBJ1-1 | TRBV6-5 | . | .
CASSSADMNTEAFF | TGTGCCAGCAGCTCCGCAGACATGAACACTGAAGCTTTCTTT | TRBJ1-1 | TRBV7-2 | . | .
CASSKGPSDGYEQYF | TGTGCCAGCAGCAAAGGGCCCTCGGACGGCTACGAGCAGTACTTC | TRBJ2-7 | TRBV21-1 | . | once
CASSHGTGEETQYF | TGTGCCAGCAGCCACGGGACAGGGGAAGAGACCCAGTACTTC | TRBJ2-5 | TRBV6-1 | TRBD1 | .
CASSERGGLGGELFF | TGTGCCAGCAGTGAAAGAGGGGGCTTGGGAGGGGAGCTGTTTTTT | TRBJ2-2 | TRBV6-1 | TRBD1 | .
CASSLNVNQPQHF | TGTGCCAGCAGCTTAAACGTCAATCAGCCCCAGCATTTT | TRBJ1-5 | TRBV7-3 | . | .
CATSRGGTAVTSEFGSETQYF | TGTGCCACCAGCAGAGGAGGGACGGCGGTGACTAGTGAGTTTGGCTCGGAGACCCAGTACTTC | TRBJ2-5 | TRBV15 | . | .
CASQPPGGRSPLHF | TGCGCCAGTCAGCCCCCAGGGGGCAGATCACCCCTCCACTTT | TRBJ1-6 | TRBV10-2 | TRBD1 | .
CATRSGIATGELFF | TGTGCCACCCGCTCCGGGATTGCGACCGGGGAGCTGTTTTTT | TRBJ2-2 | TRBV15 | . | .
CASSPGLAGVTGELFF | TGTGCCAGCAGCCCTGGACTAGCGGGAGTCACCGGGGAGCTGTTTTTT | TRBJ2-2 | TRBV5-4 | TRBD2 | .
CASRPPWIGRSGRRSYEQYF | TGTGCAAGTCGCCCTCCGTGGATAGGGAGAAGCGGGAGAAGGTCCTACGAGCAGTACTTC | TRBJ2-7 | TRBV12-2 | . | .
CASSLWGGGEKLFF | TGTGCCAGCAGCTTATGGGGGGGAGGTGAAAAACTGTTTTTT | TRBJ1-4 | TRBV7-6 | . | once
CASSYGSWGGYTF | TGTGCCAGCAGTTACGGTTCCTGGGGGGGCTACACCTTC | TRBJ1-2 | TRBV6-5 | . | .
CASRRGSWRYGVSSKETQYF | TGCGCCAGCAGAAGGGGCTCCTGGCGTTATGGGGTTTCGTCAAAAGAGACCCAGTACTTC | TRBJ2-5 | TRBV5-1 | . | .
CASSLVTRNNEQFF | TGTGCCAGCAGCTTGGTGACTAGGAACAATGAGCAGTTCTTC | TRBJ2-1 | TRBV5-4 | . | .
CASSQGASGGAETQYF | TGCGCCAGCAGCCAAGGGGCTAGCGGGGGGGCAGAGACCCAGTACTTC | TRBJ2-5 | TRBV4-1 | TRBD2 | .
CATSSNGQAPETQYF | TGTGCCACCAGCAGTAATGGCCAGGCCCCGGAGACCCAGTACTTC | TRBJ2-5 | TRBV15 | . | .
CASSSFEFNEKLFF | TGTGCCAGCAGCTCTTTTGAGTTTAATGAAAAACTGTTTTTT | TRBJ1-4 | TRBV9 | . | .
CAWSGTLAKNIQYF | TGTGCCTGGTCTGGGACTTTAGCCAAAAACATTCAGTACTTC | TRBJ2-4 | TRBV30 | . | .
CASSLMKNTGYGCTF | . | TRBJ1-2 | TRBV21-1 | . | .
CASRPPDRWTQYF | TGTGCCAGCAGACCTCCGGACAGGTGGACGCAGTATTTT | TRBJ2-3 | TRBV6-1 | TRBD1 | .
CASSLSSRPFYSPLHF | TGTGCCAGCAGTTTATCGAGCAGACCCTTTTATTCACCCCTCCACTTT | TRBJ1-6 | TRBV27 | . | .
CASRRAGTNTGELFF | TGTGCCAGCAGGCGAGCGGGGACAAACACCGGGGAGCTGTTTTTT | TRBJ2-2 | TRBV6-1 | . | .
CASSVGLWNTEAFF | TGTGCCAGCAGTGTGGGGCTTTGGAACACTGAAGCTTTCTTT | TRBJ1-1 | TRBV2 | . | few
CASSSDSSYGYTF | TGCGCCAGCAGCTCTGACAGCAGCTATGGCTACACCTTC | TRBJ1-2 | TRBV5-1 | . | .